The present T cell receptor (beta chain) was sequenced within a study of technical replicates of blood from a handful of donors. Assay: immunoSEQ multiplex PCR; the TCRdb copy retains only in-frame clones and omits some. Here the sample spans under 95,000 clones, around 94% being singletons. V shed 4 bases, J shed 2 bases, and the junction held 11 bases outside the gene matches. Looked up from germline, CDR1 is ENHRY and CDR2 is SYGVKD. This CDR3 has 17 residues. The specimen sequenced was T cells isolated from PBMCs. The V gene is TRBV10-3, the J gene TRBJ2-5; the match to TRBD2 covers 9 bases. This TCR was sampled from a human donor in good health. CDR3 coding DNA: TGTGCCATCAGTGTAGGAGCGGGGGGAGGAATACAAGAGACCCAGTACTTC. This encodes CAISVGAGGGIQETQYF.